The entry that follows covers one T cell receptor beta chain sequence. The sample belongs to a study of blood T cell repertoires in COVID-19. About the study: The study drew acute and convalescent COVID-19 samples from the United States, Italy and Spain. From T cells, B-cell-depleted T cells, or PBMCs came the material, which was cDNA or gDNA.

In the original analysis: Reference gene primer amplification yielded estimated nucleated cell counts. Some clones are missing from TCRdb's copy, which holds only in-frame ones; the method was immunoSEQ multiplex PCR. V, J and clone size are those of that table, while D and trimming were read from the DNA. Of about 29,000 clones listed, about 89% were seen once; the top ten hold around 4.7%. With V trimmed by 6 bases and J by 4 bases, 16 bases remained unmatched. Per germline, CDR1 MNHEY and CDR2 SVGEGT. The CDR3 contains 19 residues. The specimen was peripheral blood. This chain uses TRBV6-2 or TRBV6-3 with TRBJ2-2; 11 positions match TRBD1. The source is a man between 65 and 85 years old with active COVID-19. CDR3 sequence (DNA): TGTGCCAGCAGCCCGAAAAGGGACAGGGGGTGTCGTAGCACCGGGGAGCTGTTTTTT. Translated: CASSPKRDRGCRSTGELFF.